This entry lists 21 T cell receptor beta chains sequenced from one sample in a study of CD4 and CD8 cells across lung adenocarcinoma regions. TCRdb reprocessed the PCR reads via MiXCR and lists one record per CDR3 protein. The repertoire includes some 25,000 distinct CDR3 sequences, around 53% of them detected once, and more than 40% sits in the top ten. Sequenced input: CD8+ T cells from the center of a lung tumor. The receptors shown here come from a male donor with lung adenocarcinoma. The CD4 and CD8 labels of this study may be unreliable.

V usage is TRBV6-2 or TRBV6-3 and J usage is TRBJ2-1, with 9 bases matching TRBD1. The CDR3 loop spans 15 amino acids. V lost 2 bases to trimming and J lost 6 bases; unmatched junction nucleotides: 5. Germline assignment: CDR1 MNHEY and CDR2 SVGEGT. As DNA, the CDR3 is TGTGCCAGCAGTTACGGGACAGGGTCGGCCAATGAGCAGTTCTTC. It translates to CASSYGTGSANEQFF.

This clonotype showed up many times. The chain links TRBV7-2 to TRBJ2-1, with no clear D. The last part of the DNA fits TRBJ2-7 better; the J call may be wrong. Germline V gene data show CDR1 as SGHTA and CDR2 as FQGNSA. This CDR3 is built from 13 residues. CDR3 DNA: TGTGCCAGCAGCCAAGGCCCCGTTCGGGAGCAGTACTTC. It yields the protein CASSQGPVREQYF.

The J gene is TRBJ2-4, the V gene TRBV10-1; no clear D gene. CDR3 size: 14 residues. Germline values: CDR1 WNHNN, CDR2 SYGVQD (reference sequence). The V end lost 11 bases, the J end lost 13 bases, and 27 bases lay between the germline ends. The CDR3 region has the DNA TGCGCCGGCTCGAGGCTGTGGGCCACAGACACGCAGTACTTC. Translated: CAGSRLWATDTQYF.

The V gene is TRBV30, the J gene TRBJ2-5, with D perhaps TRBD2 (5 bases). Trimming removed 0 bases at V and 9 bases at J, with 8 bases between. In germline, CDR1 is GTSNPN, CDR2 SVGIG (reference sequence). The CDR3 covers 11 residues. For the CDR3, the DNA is TGTGCCTGGAGTGTACTCGGGGCCCAGTACTTC. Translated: CAWSVLGAQYF.

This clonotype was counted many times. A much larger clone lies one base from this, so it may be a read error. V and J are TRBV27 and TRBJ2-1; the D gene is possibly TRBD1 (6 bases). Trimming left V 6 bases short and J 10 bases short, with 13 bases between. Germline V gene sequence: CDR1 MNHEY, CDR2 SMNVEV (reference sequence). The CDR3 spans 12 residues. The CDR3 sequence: CASSLDSYEQFF. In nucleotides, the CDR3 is TGTGCCAGCAGCCTGGACAGCTACGAGCAGTTCTTC.

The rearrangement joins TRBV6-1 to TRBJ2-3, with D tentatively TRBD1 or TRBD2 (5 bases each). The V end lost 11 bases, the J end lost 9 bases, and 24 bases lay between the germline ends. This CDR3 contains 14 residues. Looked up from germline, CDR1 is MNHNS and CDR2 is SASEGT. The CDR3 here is CAGSELGDVDTQYF. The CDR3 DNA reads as TGTGCCGGCTCGGAGCTGGGGGACGTAGACACGCAGTATTTT.

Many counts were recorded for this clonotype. CDR3 region: CASSLRGGNEQFF. The CDR3 coding sequence is TGTGCCAGCAGTCTGCGGGGAGGGAATGAGCAGTTCTTC. The rearrangement uses TRBV12-3 or TRBV12-4 and TRBJ2-1, with 7 bases lining up with TRBD2. This CDR3 spans 13 amino acids. The trim removed 5 bases at V and 7 bases at J, leaving 5 bases unmatched.

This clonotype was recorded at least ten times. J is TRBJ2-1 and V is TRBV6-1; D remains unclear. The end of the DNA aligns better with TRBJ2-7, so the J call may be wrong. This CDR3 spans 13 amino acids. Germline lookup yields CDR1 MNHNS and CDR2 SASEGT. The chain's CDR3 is CASRPHRTYEQYF. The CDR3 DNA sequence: TGTGCCAGCAGACCCCATAGGACCTACGAGCAGTACTTC.

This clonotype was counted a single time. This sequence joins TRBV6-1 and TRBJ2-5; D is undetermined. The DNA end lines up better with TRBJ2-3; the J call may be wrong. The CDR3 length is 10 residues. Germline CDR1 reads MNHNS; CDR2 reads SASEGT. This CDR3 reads CASRRDTQYF. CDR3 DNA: TGTGCCAGCCGAAGAGATACGCAGTATTTT.

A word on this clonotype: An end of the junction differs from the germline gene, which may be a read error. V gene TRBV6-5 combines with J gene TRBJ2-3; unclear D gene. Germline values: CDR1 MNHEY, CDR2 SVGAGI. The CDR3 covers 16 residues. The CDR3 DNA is TGTGCCAGCAGTTACTCTAGCAGTCTTGATACAGATGCGCAGTATTTT. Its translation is CASSYSSSLDTDAQYF.

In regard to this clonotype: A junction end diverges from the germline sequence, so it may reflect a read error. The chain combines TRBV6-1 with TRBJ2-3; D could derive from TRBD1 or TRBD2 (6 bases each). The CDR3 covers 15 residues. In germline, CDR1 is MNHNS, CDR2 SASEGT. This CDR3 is CASNTGVGGGDMQYF. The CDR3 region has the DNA TGTGCCAGCAACACGGGGGTGGGGGGCGGAGATATGCAGTATTTT.

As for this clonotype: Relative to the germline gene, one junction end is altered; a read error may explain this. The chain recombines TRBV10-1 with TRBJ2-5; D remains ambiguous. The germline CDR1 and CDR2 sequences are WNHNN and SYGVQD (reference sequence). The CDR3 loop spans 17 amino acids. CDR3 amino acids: CASTTDRLSLAKDTQYF. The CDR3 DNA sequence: TGCGCCAGCACAACGGACCGCCTAAGCCTTGCCAAAGACACCCAGTACTTC.

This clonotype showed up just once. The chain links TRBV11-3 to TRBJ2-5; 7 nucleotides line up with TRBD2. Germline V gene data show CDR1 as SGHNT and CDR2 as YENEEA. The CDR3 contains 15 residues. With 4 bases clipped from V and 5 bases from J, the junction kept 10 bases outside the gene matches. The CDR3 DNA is TGTGCCAGCAGCTCCTCCTGGGGGGGAGTGGAGACCCAGTACTTC. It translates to CASSSSWGGVETQYF.

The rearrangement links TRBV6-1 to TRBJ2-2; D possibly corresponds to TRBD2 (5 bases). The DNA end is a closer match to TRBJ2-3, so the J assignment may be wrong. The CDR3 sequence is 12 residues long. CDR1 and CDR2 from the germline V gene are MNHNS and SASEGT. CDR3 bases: TGTGCCAGCGGTAGGCTCACCGGGGCGCAGTATTTT. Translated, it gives CASGRLTGAQYF.

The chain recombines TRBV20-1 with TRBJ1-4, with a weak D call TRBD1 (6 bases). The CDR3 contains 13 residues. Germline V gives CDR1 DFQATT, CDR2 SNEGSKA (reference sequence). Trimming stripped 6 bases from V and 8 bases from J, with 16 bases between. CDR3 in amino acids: CSAKQGPEEKLFF. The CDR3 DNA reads TGCAGTGCGAAACAGGGTCCGGAGGAAAAACTGTTTTTT.

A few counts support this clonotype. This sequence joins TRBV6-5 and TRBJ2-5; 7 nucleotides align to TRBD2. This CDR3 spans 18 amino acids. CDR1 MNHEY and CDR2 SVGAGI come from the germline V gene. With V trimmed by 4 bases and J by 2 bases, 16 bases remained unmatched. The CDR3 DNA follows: TGTGCCAGCAGTTCCCCCACTTTCGCTAGCGGAGATCAAGAGACCCAGTACTTC. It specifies CASSSPTFASGDQETQYF.

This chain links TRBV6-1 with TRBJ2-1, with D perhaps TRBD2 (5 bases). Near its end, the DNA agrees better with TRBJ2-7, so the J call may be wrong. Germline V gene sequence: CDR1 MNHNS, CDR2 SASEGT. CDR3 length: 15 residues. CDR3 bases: TGTGCCAGCAGCTCGGTAGCGACCTTCCCCAATGAGCAGTACTTC. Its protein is CASSSVATFPNEQYF.

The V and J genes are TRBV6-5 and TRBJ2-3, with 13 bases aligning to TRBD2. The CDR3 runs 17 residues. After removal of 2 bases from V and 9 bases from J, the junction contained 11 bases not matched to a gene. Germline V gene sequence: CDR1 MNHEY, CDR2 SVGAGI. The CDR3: CASSYTKLAGGQETQYF. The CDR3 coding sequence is TGTGCCAGCAGTTACACCAAACTAGCGGGAGGGCAAGAGACGCAGTATTTT.

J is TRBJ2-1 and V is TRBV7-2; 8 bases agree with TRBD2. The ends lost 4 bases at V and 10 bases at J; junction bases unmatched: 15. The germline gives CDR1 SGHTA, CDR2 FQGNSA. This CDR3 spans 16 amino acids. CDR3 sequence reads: CASSSHPASGSYEQFF. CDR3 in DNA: TGTGCCAGCAGCTCTCACCCGGCTAGCGGGTCCTACGAGCAGTTCTTC.

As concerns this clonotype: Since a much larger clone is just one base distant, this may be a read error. In DNA form, the CDR3 reads TGTGCCAGCCGCAGGGTAGATCATGGCTACACCTTC. Its protein is CASRRVDHGYTF. This chain links TRBV6-1 with TRBJ1-2; TRBD1 might be the D (5 bases). The ends were cut back, 8 bases at V and 6 bases at J, with 13 bases in the middle. The CDR3 has 12 amino acids. The germline V gene has CDR1 MNHNS and CDR2 SASEGT.

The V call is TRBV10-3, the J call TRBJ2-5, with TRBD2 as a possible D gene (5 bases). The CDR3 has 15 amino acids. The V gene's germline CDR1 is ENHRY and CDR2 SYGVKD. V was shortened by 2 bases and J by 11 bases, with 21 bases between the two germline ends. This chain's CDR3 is CAISEPYEGSWEQYF. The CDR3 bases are TGTGCCATCAGTGAGCCCTACGAAGGCTCTTGGGAGCAGTACTTC.